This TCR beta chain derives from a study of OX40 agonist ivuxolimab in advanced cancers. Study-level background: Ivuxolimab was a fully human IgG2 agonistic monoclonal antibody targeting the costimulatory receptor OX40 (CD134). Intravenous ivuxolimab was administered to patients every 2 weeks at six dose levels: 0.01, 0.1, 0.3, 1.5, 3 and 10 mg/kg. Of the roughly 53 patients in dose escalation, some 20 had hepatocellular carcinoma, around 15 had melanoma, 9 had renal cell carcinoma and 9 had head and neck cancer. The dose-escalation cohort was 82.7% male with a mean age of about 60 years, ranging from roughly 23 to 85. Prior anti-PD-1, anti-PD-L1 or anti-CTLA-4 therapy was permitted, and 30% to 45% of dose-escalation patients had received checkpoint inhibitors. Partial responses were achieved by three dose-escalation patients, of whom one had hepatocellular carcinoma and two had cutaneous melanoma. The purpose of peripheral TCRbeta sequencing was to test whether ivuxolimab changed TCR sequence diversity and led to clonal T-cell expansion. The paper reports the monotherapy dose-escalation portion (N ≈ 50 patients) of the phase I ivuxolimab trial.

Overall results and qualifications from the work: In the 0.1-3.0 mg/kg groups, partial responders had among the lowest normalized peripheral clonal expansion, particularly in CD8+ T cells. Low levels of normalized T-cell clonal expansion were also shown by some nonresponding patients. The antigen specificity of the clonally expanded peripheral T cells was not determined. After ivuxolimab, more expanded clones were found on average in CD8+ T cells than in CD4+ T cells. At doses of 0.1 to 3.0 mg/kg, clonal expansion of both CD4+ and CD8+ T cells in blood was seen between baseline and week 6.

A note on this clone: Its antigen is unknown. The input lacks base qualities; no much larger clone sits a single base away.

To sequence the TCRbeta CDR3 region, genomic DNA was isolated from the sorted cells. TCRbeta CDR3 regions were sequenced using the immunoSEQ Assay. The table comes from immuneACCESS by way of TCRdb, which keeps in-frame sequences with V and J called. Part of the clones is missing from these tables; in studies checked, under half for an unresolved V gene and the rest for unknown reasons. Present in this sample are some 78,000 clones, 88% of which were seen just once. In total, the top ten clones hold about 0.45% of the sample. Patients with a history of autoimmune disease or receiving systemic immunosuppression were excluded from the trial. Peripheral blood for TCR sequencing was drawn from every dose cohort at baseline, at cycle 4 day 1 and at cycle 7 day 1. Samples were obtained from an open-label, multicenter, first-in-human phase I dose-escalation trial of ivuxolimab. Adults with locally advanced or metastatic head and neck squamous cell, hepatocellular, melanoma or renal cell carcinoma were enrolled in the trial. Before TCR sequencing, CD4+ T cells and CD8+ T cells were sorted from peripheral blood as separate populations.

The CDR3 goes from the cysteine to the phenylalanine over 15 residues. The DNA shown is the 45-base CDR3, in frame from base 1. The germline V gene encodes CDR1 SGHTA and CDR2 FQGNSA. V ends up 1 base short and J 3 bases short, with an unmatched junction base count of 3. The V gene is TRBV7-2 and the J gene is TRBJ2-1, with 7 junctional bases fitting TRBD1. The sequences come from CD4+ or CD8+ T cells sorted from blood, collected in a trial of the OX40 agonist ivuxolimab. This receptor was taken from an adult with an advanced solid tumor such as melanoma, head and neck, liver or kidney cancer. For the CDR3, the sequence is CASSLVQGIYNEQFF. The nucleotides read TGTGCCAGCAGCTTAGTACAGGGGATCTACAATGAGCAGTTCTTC.